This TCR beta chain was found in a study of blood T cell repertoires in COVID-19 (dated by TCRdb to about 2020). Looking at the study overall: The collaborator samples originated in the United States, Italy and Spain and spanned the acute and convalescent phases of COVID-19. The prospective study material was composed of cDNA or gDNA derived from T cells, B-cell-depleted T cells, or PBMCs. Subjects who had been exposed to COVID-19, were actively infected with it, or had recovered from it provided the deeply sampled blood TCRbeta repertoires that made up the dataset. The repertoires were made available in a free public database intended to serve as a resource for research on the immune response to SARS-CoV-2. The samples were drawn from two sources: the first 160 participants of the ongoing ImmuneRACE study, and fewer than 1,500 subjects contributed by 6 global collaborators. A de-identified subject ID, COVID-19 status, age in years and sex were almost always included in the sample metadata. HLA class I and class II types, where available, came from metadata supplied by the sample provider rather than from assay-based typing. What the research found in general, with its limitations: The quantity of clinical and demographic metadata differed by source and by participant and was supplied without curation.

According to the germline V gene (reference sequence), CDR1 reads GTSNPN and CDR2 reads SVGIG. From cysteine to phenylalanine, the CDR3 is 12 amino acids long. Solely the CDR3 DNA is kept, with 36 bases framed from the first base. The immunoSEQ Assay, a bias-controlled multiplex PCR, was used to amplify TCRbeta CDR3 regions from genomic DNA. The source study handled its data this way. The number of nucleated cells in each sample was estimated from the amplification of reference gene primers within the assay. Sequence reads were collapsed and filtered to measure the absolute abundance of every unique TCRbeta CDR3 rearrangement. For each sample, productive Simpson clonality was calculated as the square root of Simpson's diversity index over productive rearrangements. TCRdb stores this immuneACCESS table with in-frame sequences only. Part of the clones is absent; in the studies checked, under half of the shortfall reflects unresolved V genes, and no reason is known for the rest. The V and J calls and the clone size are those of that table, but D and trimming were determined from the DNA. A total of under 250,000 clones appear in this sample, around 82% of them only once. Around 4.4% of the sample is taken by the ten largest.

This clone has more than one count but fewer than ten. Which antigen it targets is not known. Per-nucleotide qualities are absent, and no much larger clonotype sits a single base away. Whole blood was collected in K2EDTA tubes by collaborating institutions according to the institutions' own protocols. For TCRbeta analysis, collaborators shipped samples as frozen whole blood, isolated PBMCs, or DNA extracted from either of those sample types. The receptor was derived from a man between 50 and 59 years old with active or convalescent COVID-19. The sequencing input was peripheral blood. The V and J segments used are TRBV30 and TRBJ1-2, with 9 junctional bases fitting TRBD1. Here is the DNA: TGTGCGCAAGGGGGGGACAGGGAGGACTACACCTTC. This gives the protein CAQGGDREDYTF.